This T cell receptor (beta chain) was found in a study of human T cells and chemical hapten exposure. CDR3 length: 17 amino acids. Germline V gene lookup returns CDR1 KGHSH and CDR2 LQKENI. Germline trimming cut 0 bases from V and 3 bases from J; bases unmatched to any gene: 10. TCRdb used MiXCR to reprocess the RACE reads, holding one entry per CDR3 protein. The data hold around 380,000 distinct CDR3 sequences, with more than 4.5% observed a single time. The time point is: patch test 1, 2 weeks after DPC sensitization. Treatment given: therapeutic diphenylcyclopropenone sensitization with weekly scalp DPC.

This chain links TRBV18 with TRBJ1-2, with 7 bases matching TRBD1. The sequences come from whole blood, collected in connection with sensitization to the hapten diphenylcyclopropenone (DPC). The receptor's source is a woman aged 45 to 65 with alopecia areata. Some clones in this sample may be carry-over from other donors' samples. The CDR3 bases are TGTGCCAGCTCACCACCAGACAGGGCCCAAACGGACTATGGCTACACCTTC. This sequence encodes CASSPPDRAQTDYGYTF.